Given below is one TCR beta chain in context. The antigen remains unidentified. Sorted out of PBMCs were CD4+ T cells and CD8+ T cells. The CDR3 consists of 14 residues. CDR1 and CDR2 (germline): SQVTM, ANQGSEA. Trimming took 3 bases from V and 1 from J, leaving 13 bases between them. The entry originates in a study of CD8+ T cells in alopecia areata. Study-level findings and limits: It was lesional scalp, especially alopecia totalis/universalis, that showed higher clonality than normal scalp.

Extraction and reverse transcription of RNA yielded cDNA as the sequencing template. The repertoire was sequenced with immunoSEQ multiplex PCR; TCRdb's copy has only in-frame clones and lacks some. The sample has 110,000 to 150,000 clones; approximately 65% are singletons. The rearrangement joins TRBV29-1 to TRBJ2-7; D gene ambiguous. Sequencing was carried out using CD8+ T cells sorted from blood. The receptor comes from a human donor in good health. The CDR3 DNA is TGCAGCGTTGAGATGGCGGCAGGTTCCTACGAGCAGTACTTC. It translates to CSVEMAAGSYEQYF.